What follows are 23 T cell receptor beta chains derived from one specimen sequenced in a study of blood T cells in healthy people across ages. Together with a sample-barcoded 5' primer, a J-beta primer mix was included in a second PCR lasting about 7 to 11 cycles. Each CDR3 protein is one row after TCRdb ran MiXCR on the 5' RACE reads. The sample has some 750,000 distinct CDR3 sequences, about 24% seen once. The specimen was blood. The source of these receptors is an older man in good health.

In this sample, this clonotype turned up a few times. The CDR3 DNA follows: TGCAGCGGTTGGGCGGTTTCCTACAATGAGCAGTTCTTC. Protein: CSGWAVSYNEQFF. The V call is TRBV20-1, the J call TRBJ2-1; D is unresolved. Germline assignment: CDR1 DFQATT and CDR2 SNEGSKA (reference sequence). There are 13 residues in the CDR3.

This clonotype showed up just a few times. The CDR3 coding sequence is TGCAGCGTTGCTAGCGGGGGGGCCTGGGAGACCCAGTACTTC. Amino acid sequence: CSVASGGAWETQYF. The chain joins TRBV29-1 to TRBJ2-5; TRBD2 agrees at 12 bases. This CDR3 contains 14 residues. With V trimmed by 4 bases and J by 5 bases, 5 bases remained unmatched. The germline gives CDR1 SQVTM, CDR2 ANQGSEA.

Remarks on this clonotype: A read error may account for a junction end that differs from germline. The chain combines TRBV3-1 with TRBJ2-2; possibly TRBD2 for D (5 bases). The CDR3 has 14 residues. Germline V lookup: CDR1 LGHDT, CDR2 YNNKEL (reference sequence). The CDR3 nucleotides read TGTGCCAGCAGCCAAGCGAGGAACACCGGGGAGCTGTCTTTT. It specifies CASSQARNTGELSF.

The chain uses TRBV19 and TRBJ1-1; D is unresolved. Germline loops: CDR1 LNHDA, CDR2 SQIVND (reference sequence). The ends were cut back, 4 bases at V and 2 bases at J, with 8 bases in the middle. This CDR3 region has 13 residues. In DNA form, the CDR3 reads TGTGCCAGTAGTAATGGGATCAACACTGAAGCTTTCTTT. It is translated as CASSNGINTEAFF.

V is TRBV12-3 or TRBV12-4 and J is TRBJ2-5; D is possibly TRBD2 (5 bases). The CDR3 totals 12 residues. Trimming removed 1 base from V and 9 bases from J, with 9 bases in between. The CDR3 here is CASSLDVRAQYF. CDR3 in DNA: TGTGCCAGCAGTTTAGATGTGAGGGCCCAGTACTTC.

The gene calls are TRBV12-3 or TRBV12-4 and TRBJ1-2, with D unclear. V was trimmed by 2 bases and J by 7 bases, leaving 11 bases between them. CDR3 length equals 13 residues. In nucleotides, the CDR3 is TGTGCCAGCAGTTTACTCCCCACAAGTGGCTACACCTTC. Its protein product is CASSLLPTSGYTF.

This rearrangement joins TRBV5-6 to TRBJ1-3; no firm D call. This CDR3 spans 12 amino acids. V dropped 6 bases and J dropped 4 bases, with 8 bases sitting between them. Germline lookup yields CDR1 SGHDT and CDR2 YYEEEE. CDR3 residues: CASISEGNTIYF. The CDR3 DNA sequence: TGTGCCAGCATCAGCGAAGGAAACACCATATATTTT.

This chain joins TRBV15 and TRBJ2-5, with D possibly TRBD2 on 6 matching bases. This CDR3 comprises 16 residues. Trimming pared 5 bases from V and 2 bases from J, leaving 18 bases between. From germline, CDR1 is LNHNV and CDR2 YYDKDF (reference sequence). CDR3 loop: CATSPPRLGAQETQYF. The DNA for the CDR3 is TGTGCCACCAGCCCCCCTAGACTAGGGGCTCAAGAGACCCAGTACTTC.

The chain joins TRBV20-1 to TRBJ2-7, with D possibly TRBD1 on 5 matching bases. The V gene's germline CDR1 is DFQATT and CDR2 SNEGSKA (reference sequence). V was pared by 4 bases and J by 0 bases, with 13 bases between. CDR3 length: 14 residues. CDR3 loop: CSAKDKNASYEQYV. In nucleotides, the CDR3 is TGCAGTGCTAAGGACAAGAACGCCTCCTACGAGCAGTACGTC.

This clonotype has only a few counts. The chain couples TRBV6-2 or TRBV6-3 to TRBJ1-2, with D hard to call. The germline V gene has CDR1 MNHEY and CDR2 SVGEGT. V was cut by 7 bases and J by 8 bases, with 17 bases left in between. This CDR3 has 13 residues. Here the CDR3 DNA reads TGTGCCAGCAAAGCCGGGATGTGGATGGGCTACACCTTC. Amino acids: CASKAGMWMGYTF.

This clonotype was counted only a few times. The V call is TRBV7-9, the J call TRBJ2-7; D may be TRBD2 (5 bases). The germline V and J ends were trimmed by 5 bases and 4 bases, with 15 bases remaining between them. The CDR3 is 14 residues long. CDR1 is SEHNR, CDR2 FQNEAQ, per germline (reference sequence). The DNA for the CDR3 is TGTGCCAGCAGCGCCGACTCGGGATCTTACGAGCAGTACGTC. Translation: CASSADSGSYEQYV.

V gene TRBV7-3 combines with J gene TRBJ2-1; 9 nucleotides align to TRBD2. The CDR3 loop spans 15 amino acids. Germline V gene lookup returns CDR1 SGHTA and CDR2 FQGTGA. V was pared by 0 bases and J by 7 bases, with 4 bases of the junction left unmatched. The CDR3 DNA is TGTGCCAGCAGCTTAACTCCTAGCGGGGAGAATGAGCAGTTCTTC. It yields the protein CASSLTPSGENEQFF.

The chain recombines TRBV29-1 with TRBJ1-1; 10 nucleotides match TRBD1. Trimming at V came to 5 bases and at J to 5 bases, leaving 2 bases not matched to a gene. Germline V CDR1 and CDR2: SQVTM, ANQGSEA. This CDR3 contains 12 residues. The CDR3 nucleotides read TGCAGCGTTCGGGACAGGGGTACTGAAGCTTTCTTT. Amino acid sequence: CSVRDRGTEAFF. Full variable domain (outside the CDR3, taken from reference TRBV29-1 and TRBJ1-1): SAVISQKPSRDICQRGTSLTIQCQVDSQVTMMFWYRQQPGQSLTLIATANQGSEATYESGFVIDKFPISRPNLTFSTLTVSNMSPEDSSIYLCSVRDRGTEAFFGQGTRLTVV.

V usage is TRBV7-7 and J usage is TRBJ2-5, with D possibly being TRBD1 (5 bases). The CDR3 totals 14 residues. Per the germline V gene, CDR1 is SSHAT and CDR2 is FNYEAQ (reference sequence). V was cut by 4 bases and J by 1 base, with 10 bases left in between. The CDR3 loop is CASSSQGFQETQYF. CDR3 DNA sequence: TGTGCCAGCAGCTCGCAGGGATTCCAAGAGACCCAGTACTTC. Looking up the rest from reference TRBV7-7 and TRBJ2-5 gives the full variable domain: GAGVSQSPRYKVTKRGQDVTLRCDPISSHATLYWYQQALGQGPEFLTYFNYEAQPDKSGLPSDRFSAERPEGSISTLTIQRTEQRDSAMYRCASSSQGFQETQYFGPGTRLLVL.

This clonotype was observed a handful of times. The genes are TRBV12-3 or TRBV12-4 and TRBJ2-3; 7 nucleotides match TRBD2. Trimming took 2 bases from V and 2 from J; bases not matched to a gene: 4. This CDR3 contains 15 residues. The CDR3: CASSLLAENTDTQYF. DNA of the CDR3: TGTGCCAGCAGTTTACTAGCGGAAAACACAGATACGCAGTATTTT.

This clonotype turned up a few times. This rearrangement joins TRBV20-1 to TRBJ2-1; TRBD1 is a possible D gene (7 bases). This CDR3 region has 12 residues. V lost 8 bases and J 7 bases, leaving 15 bases between the germline ends. In germline, CDR1 is DFQATT, CDR2 SNEGSKA (reference sequence). The CDR3 loop is CSLTGDSNEQFF. The CDR3 coding sequence is TGCAGTCTCACAGGGGACTCGAATGAGCAGTTCTTC.

The chain uses TRBV11-2 and TRBJ1-1, with D possibly matching TRBD1 (6 bases). Trimming removed 5 bases from V and 1 base from J, with 17 bases in between. Germline CDR1 reads SGHAT; CDR2 reads FQNNGV. This CDR3 spans 16 amino acids. This CDR3 reads CASSQTAGAPNTEAFF. DNA for the CDR3: TGTGCCAGCAGCCAAACTGCAGGGGCCCCGAACACTGAAGCTTTCTTT.

The chain combines TRBV12-3 or TRBV12-4 with TRBJ1-5; possibly TRBD1 for D (5 bases). CDR3 length: 12 amino acids. Trimming shortened V by 9 bases and J by 2 bases, and 8 bases separated the two germline ends. For the CDR3, the DNA is TGTGCCAGGAGACAGCGCAATCAGCCCCAGCATTTT. This translates into CARRQRNQPQHF.

The J gene is TRBJ1-3, the V gene TRBV14; TRBD1 aligns across 8 bases. The V gene end was trimmed by 4 bases and the J gene end by 1 base; junction bases not matched to a gene: 3. The CDR3 totals 15 residues. CDR1 SGHDN and CDR2 FVKESK come from the germline V gene. The CDR3 DNA follows: TGTGCCAGCAGCCCCTGGGACAGGTCTGGAAACACCATATATTTT. It specifies CASSPWDRSGNTIYF.

This chain's CDR3 is CASSYGQINTGELFF. In DNA, the CDR3 is TGTGCCAGCAGCTACGGACAGATTAACACCGGGGAGCTGTTTTTT. V gene TRBV5-8 combines with J gene TRBJ2-2; D is perhaps TRBD1 (6 bases). V lost 3 bases to trimming and J lost 2 bases, with 11 bases between them. CDR1 is SGHTS and CDR2 is YDEGEE in the germline V gene. The CDR3 is 15 amino acids.

Of note for this clonotype: The junction does not match germline at one end; this may be a read error. The gene calls are TRBV12-3 or TRBV12-4 and TRBJ2-3, with TRBD2 matching over 12 bases. This CDR3 has 17 amino acids. CDR3 sequence: CASSFRTSGMRADTEYF. Written as DNA, the CDR3 is TGTGCCAGCAGTTTCAGGACTAGCGGGATGAGAGCAGATACGGAGTATTTT.

The V call is TRBV20-1, the J call TRBJ1-2, with 8 bases identical to TRBD1. CDR3 size: 14 residues. Germline trimming cut 6 bases from V and 8 bases from J; bases unmatched to any gene: 14. Germline V gene lookup returns CDR1 DFQATT and CDR2 SNEGSKA (reference sequence). The CDR3 loop is CSAGTGPVANGYTF. CDR3 DNA sequence: TGCAGTGCCGGGACAGGACCGGTAGCGAACGGCTACACCTTC.

In the case of this clonotype: This may be a read error, as it is one base from a much larger clone. The chain is built from TRBV3-1 and TRBJ2-5, with D tentatively TRBD1 or TRBD2 (6 bases each). The V gene's germline CDR1 is LGHDT and CDR2 YNNKEL (reference sequence). The CDR3 length is 11 residues. CDR3 protein: CASSWGRGRFF. CDR3 coding DNA: TGTGCCAGCAGCTGGGGGCGGGGACGGTTCTTC.